Below are 8 T cell receptor beta chains sequenced from a single sample in a study of T cell responses to AZD1222 COVID-19 vaccine. Assay: immunoSEQ multiplex PCR; the TCRdb copy retains only in-frame clones and omits some. This sample has roughly 100,000 clones, with approximately 84% found just once. The sequences come from peripheral blood, collected on day 0 of AZD1222 vaccination. These TCRs come from an adult in good health.

The rearrangement uses TRBV28 and TRBJ1-5; a possible D gene is TRBD1 (6 bases). Trimming left V 2 bases short and J 1 base short, with 9 bases between. CDR1 and CDR2 from the germline V gene are MDHEN and SYDVKM. The CDR3 extends over 15 amino acids. CDR3 in amino acids: CASSLTGLSNQPQHF. The CDR3, as DNA: TGTGCCAGCAGTTTAACAGGGCTCAGCAATCAGCCCCAGCATTTT.

The V gene is TRBV2, the J gene TRBJ1-5; D perhaps matches TRBD1 (5 bases). This CDR3 region has 14 residues. Germline V gene data show CDR1 as SNHLY and CDR2 as FYNNEI. Trimming took 3 bases from V and 6 from J, leaving 12 bases between them. The CDR3 loop reads CASSDQGTAQPQHF. The CDR3 DNA is TGTGCCAGCAGTGACCAGGGCACCGCTCAGCCCCAGCATTTT.

The V and J genes are TRBV6-5 and TRBJ1-5; 7 bases are a match to TRBD1. V trimming: 6 bases; J trimming: 4 bases; junction bases outside the gene matches: 6. The germline CDR1 and CDR2 sequences are MNHEY and SVGAGI. This CDR3 is built from 14 residues. The DNA of the CDR3 is TGTGCCAGCAGAAAGACAGGGATGAATCAGCCCCAGCATTTT. Protein: CASRKTGMNQPQHF.

This clone came up once. The chain combines TRBV18 with TRBJ2-6; the D is unclear. Trimming removed 2 bases from V and 4 bases from J, with 6 bases in between. The CDR3 contains 14 residues. Germline V gene data show CDR1 as KGHSH and CDR2 as LQKENI. CDR3 protein: CASSPKSGANVLTF. The CDR3, as DNA: TGTGCCAGCTCACCAAAATCCGGGGCCAACGTCCTGACTTTC.

The CDR3 DNA follows: TGCGCCAGCAGCTTGGATTCAGGGAACACCGGGGAGCTGTTTTTT. This codes for CASSLDSGNTGELFF. The rearrangement joins TRBV5-1 to TRBJ2-2; D unclear. The CDR3 consists of 15 residues. V lost 0 bases and J 1 base, leaving 7 bases between the germline ends. CDR1 SGHRS and CDR2 YFSETQ come from the germline V gene.

This clone has only a few counts. The V gene is TRBV18, the J gene TRBJ2-7; a possible D gene is TRBD1 (6 bases). The CDR3 length is 15 residues. V lost 0 bases, J lost 3 bases, and 12 bases lay in between. Germline V gene data show CDR1 as KGHSH and CDR2 as LQKENI. The chain's CDR3 is CASSPPARGRYEQYF. DNA of the CDR3: TGTGCCAGCTCACCACCGGCCAGGGGTCGCTACGAGCAGTACTTC.

The CDR3, as DNA: TGCAGCGCGAGAGACACTTTGAACACTGAAGCTTTCTTT. It yields the protein CSARDTLNTEAFF. This chain connects TRBV29-1 to TRBJ1-1; the D is unclear. This CDR3 has 13 residues. V lost 7 bases and J 0 bases, leaving 12 bases between the germline ends. In germline, CDR1 is SQVTM, CDR2 ANQGSEA.

The chain is built from TRBV4-3 and TRBJ1-1, with no clear D. Trimming cost V 1 base and J 0 bases, with 9 bases left between them. The CDR3 covers 15 residues. CDR1 is LGHNA and CDR2 is YSLEER in the germline V gene. CDR3 sequence: CASSQVPGLNTEAFF. The CDR3 DNA follows: TGCGCCAGCAGCCAAGTCCCAGGTTTGAACACTGAAGCTTTCTTT.